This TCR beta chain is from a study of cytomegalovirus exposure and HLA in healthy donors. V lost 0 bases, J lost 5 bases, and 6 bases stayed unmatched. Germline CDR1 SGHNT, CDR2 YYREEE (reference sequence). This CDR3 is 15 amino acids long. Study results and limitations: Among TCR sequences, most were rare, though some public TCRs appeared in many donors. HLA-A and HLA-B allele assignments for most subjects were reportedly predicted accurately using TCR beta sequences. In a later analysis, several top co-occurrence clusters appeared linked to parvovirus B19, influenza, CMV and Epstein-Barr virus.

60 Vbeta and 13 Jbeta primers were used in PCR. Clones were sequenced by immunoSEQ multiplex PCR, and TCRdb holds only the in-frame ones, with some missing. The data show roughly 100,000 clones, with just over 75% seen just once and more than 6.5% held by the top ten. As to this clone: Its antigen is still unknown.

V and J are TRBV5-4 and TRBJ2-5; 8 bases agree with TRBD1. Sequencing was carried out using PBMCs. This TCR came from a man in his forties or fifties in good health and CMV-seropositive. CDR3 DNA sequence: TGTGCCAGCAGCTTGGAAAGGACAGGGTCGGAGACCCAGTACTTC. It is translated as CASSLERTGSETQYF.